The TCR beta chain described here comes from a study of TIL therapy for anti-PD-1-resistant metastatic lung cancer. As for the study in general: Tumors were harvested before any PD-1/PD-L1 blockade. Four tumors were EGFR-mutant and two were ALK-rearranged.

This was the immunoSEQ v3 assay. Each library reached around 1.9 million read pairs, or 5-6 million at deep level. Libraries were prepared by immunoSEQ multiplex PCR; TCRdb keeps only in-frame clonotypes and omits some of them. The sample shows about 36,000 clones, around 70% of them seen only once. The CDR3 length is 14 residues. The V end lost 2 bases, the J end lost 2 bases, and 10 bases lay between the germline ends. Germline V gene lookup returns CDR1 LGHNA and CDR2 YSLEER. Time point meaning: pre-treatment sample, taken before nivolumab and TIL therapy. The sequenced sample was blood, obtained at baseline. The sequence derives from a person aged 25-85 years with non-small cell lung cancer. The chain uses TRBV4-3 and TRBJ2-7; D is possibly TRBD2 (5 bases). The DNA of the CDR3 is TGCGCCAGCAGCCAATATGAGGGCACCTACGAGCAGTACTTC. It yields the protein CASSQYEGTYEQYF.